The rows below give T cell receptor beta chains drawn from one sample of a study of beta chain features in type 1 diabetes. Generated by immunoSEQ multiplex PCR, the TCRdb table keeps only in-frame clones and is missing some. The sample includes 620,000 or so clones, about 14% seen only once; the top ten take around 0.1%. The specimen sequenced was naive CD4+ T cells from blood. The source is a man aged 18 to 35 in good health. CDR3s include the opening cysteine and the closing phenylalanine or tryptophan. D genes are given only for firm matches. Not every row has a clone size; where given, it reads once, few, many or a size class.

CDR3 length	D gene	V gene	clone size	J gene	CDR3 protein	CDR3 DNA
13	NA	TRBV4-1	NA	TRBJ2-7	CASSQVLSFGRDF	TGCGCCAGCAGCCAAGTTTTGAGTTTCGGGCGAGACTTC
12	NA	TRBV4-1	NA	TRBJ1-1	CASSQGNTEAFF	TGCGCCAGCAGCCAAGGAAACACTGAAGCTTTCTTT
13	NA	TRBV5-1	few	TRBJ2-7	CASSRTSAYEQYF	TGCGCCAGCAGTCGGACTTCCGCCTACGAGCAGTACTTC
14	NA	TRBV6-1	NA	TRBJ1-5	CASRTGGRNQPQHF	TGTGCCAGCAGAACTGGGGGGCGGAATCAGCCCCAGCATTTT
16	NA	TRBV30	few	TRBJ1-2	CAWSVGTGSPFYGYTF	TGTGCCTGGAGTGTCGGCACGGGATCCCCCTTCTATGGCTACACCTTC
15	NA	TRBV6-5	NA	TRBJ1-3	CASKVDRNSGNTIYF	TGTGCCAGCAAAGTAGACAGGAACTCTGGAAACACCATATATTTT
14	NA	TRBV11-2	few	TRBJ2-1	CASSLSDLGYEQFF	TGTGCCAGCAGCTTATCTGACCTGGGGTATGAGCAGTTCTTC
13	NA	TRBV5-1	NA	TRBJ1-6	CASRSGNNSPLHF	TGCGCCAGCAGGTCGGGGAATAATTCACCCCTCCACTTT
20	TRBD2	TRBV27	few	TRBJ2-3	CASSQRLAGLLPSSTDTQYF	TGTGCCAGCAGTCAACGACTAGCGGGGCTCCTTCCCTCTAGCACAGATACGCAGTATTTT
15	TRBD1	TRBV7-2	few	TRBJ1-2	CASSKDRGANYGYTF	TGTGCCAGCAGCAAAGACAGGGGAGCTAACTATGGCTACACCTTC
15	TRBD2	TRBV5-1	NA	TRBJ2-1	CASSLEAGGYNEQFF	TGCGCCAGCAGCTTGGAGGCGGGAGGCTACAATGAGCAGTTCTTC
16	NA	TRBV6-4	NA	TRBJ2-2	CASAKGTGQNTGELFF	TGTGCCAGCGCCAAGGGTACAGGCCAAAACACCGGGGAGCTGTTTTTT
15	NA	TRBV4-2	few	TRBJ1-2	CASSASGVPSGGYTF	TGTGCCAGCAGCGCCTCAGGGGTGCCGTCGGGCGGCTACACCTTC
13	NA	TRBV6-5	few	TRBJ2-7	CASSYSPTYEQYF	TGTGCCAGCAGTTACTCGCCCACGTATGAGCAGTACTTC
13	NA	TRBV9	NA	TRBJ2-1	CASSVRGYNEQFF	TGTGCCAGCAGCGTGCGGGGCTACAATGAGCAGTTCTTC
13	TRBD1	TRBV30	few	TRBJ2-5	CAWKGTVQETQYF	TGTGCCTGGAAGGGGACAGTCCAAGAGACCCAGTACTTC
13	TRBD2	TRBV2	NA	TRBJ2-1	CASLLREKDEQFF	TGTGCCAGCCTCCTGCGGGAGAAGGATGAGCAGTTCTTC
11	NA	TRBV6-5	NA	TRBJ2-1	CASRGGNEQFF	TGTGCCAGTCGTGGGGGCAATGAGCAGTTCTTC
14	NA	TRBV4-2	few	TRBJ2-3	CASSQANPPDTQYF	TGTGCCAGCAGCCAAGCCAATCCCCCAGATACGCAGTATTTT
14	NA	TRBV18	few	TRBJ2-5	CASSPVQLQETQYF	TGTGCCAGCTCACCTGTACAGTTGCAAGAGACCCAGTACTTC
17	TRBD1	TRBV7-2	NA	TRBJ1-5	CASSPHMTGGLGQPQHF	TGTGCCAGCAGCCCACACATGACAGGGGGCTTGGGTCAGCCCCAGCATTTT
15	NA	TRBV7-2	few	TRBJ1-3	CASSLDPGIGNTIYF	TGTGCCAGCAGCTTAGACCCAGGGATCGGAAACACCATATATTTT
15	NA	TRBV18	few	TRBJ1-4	CASSRDGPGYEKLFF	TGTGCCAGCTCACGGGACGGCCCCGGTTATGAAAAACTGTTTTTT
14	NA	TRBV5-4	NA	TRBJ2-4	CASSSPAAKNIQYF	TGTGCCAGCAGCTCTCCGGCAGCCAAAAACATTCAGTACTTC
15	NA	TRBV4-3	NA	TRBJ2-2	CASSQEGQNTGELFF	TGCGCCAGCAGCCAAGAGGGCCAGAACACCGGGGAGCTGTTTTTT
13	TRBD1	TRBV12-5	NA	TRBJ1-1	CASALQGYTEAFF	TGTGCTAGTGCCCTACAGGGGTACACTGAAGCTTTCTTT
17	NA	TRBV4-3	NA	TRBJ2-1	CASSQESRGHTYNEQFF	TGCGCCAGCAGCCAAGAGTCTAGGGGACATACCTACAATGAGCAGTTCTTC
14	NA	TRBV2	few	TRBJ1-1	CASSELVGLTEAFF	TGTGCCAGCAGTGAACTTGTGGGGCTCACTGAAGCTTTCTTT
15	NA	TRBV2	NA	TRBJ2-6	CASSGQISGANVLTF	TGTGCCAGCAGTGGACAGATATCTGGGGCCAACGTCCTGACTTTC
16	NA	TRBV5-1	few	TRBJ2-7	CASSLGGTSNTYEQYF	TGCGCCAGCAGCTTGGGAGGGACCTCAAACACCTACGAGCAGTACTTC
19	TRBD2	TRBV7-2	few	TRBJ2-7	CASSLIGASGRGWSYEQYF	TGTGCCAGCAGCTTAATCGGGGCTAGCGGGAGGGGATGGTCCTACGAGCAGTACTTC
15	NA	TRBV27	NA	TRBJ1-1	CASSHRGRVNTEAFF	TGTGCCAGCAGTCACCGAGGACGGGTGAACACTGAAGCTTTCTTT
14	NA	TRBV10-3	NA	TRBJ2-2	CAIAGNPGTGELFF	TGTGCCATCGCAGGGAACCCCGGGACCGGGGAGCTGTTTTTT
14	NA	TRBV27	NA	TRBJ2-7	CASSLPGYVNEQYF	TGTGCCAGCAGTTTACCAGGGTACGTCAACGAGCAGTACTTC
17	NA	TRBV15	NA	TRBJ1-2	CATSRDRQETDVYGYTF	TGTGCCACCAGCAGAGATCGTCAGGAGACAGACGTCTATGGCTACACCTTC
14	NA	TRBV30	NA	TRBJ1-2	CAWSGSTLGYGYTF	TGTGCCTGGTCAGGGTCAACGCTCGGCTATGGCTACACCTTC
15	NA	TRBV5-4	NA	TRBJ1-1	CASSWNRERYTEAFF	TGTGCCAGCAGCTGGAACAGGGAAAGGTACACTGAAGCTTTCTTT
13	NA	TRBV9	NA	TRBJ2-7	CASSHGRNYEQYF	TGTGCCAGCAGCCACGGACGGAACTACGAGCAGTACTTC
14	NA	TRBV5-1	few	TRBJ1-3	CASSLGLSGNTIYF	TGCGCCAGCAGCTTGGGTCTCTCTGGAAACACCATATATTTT
12	NA	TRBV11-2	NA	TRBJ2-7	CASSSARHEQYF	TGTGCCAGCAGCTCTGCAAGACACGAGCAGTACTTC
14	NA	TRBV11-2	few	TRBJ2-5	CASSLPTQRGTQYF	TGTGCCAGCAGCTTACCTACACAAAGAGGGACCCAGTACTTC
15	TRBD2	TRBV5-1	few	TRBJ2-2	CASSLAGLNTGELFF	TGCGCCAGCAGCTTAGCGGGACTGAACACCGGGGAGCTGTTTTTT
16	NA	TRBV7-9	NA	TRBJ1-6	CASSSYLGATDSPLHF	TGTGCCAGCAGCTCGTATTTGGGGGCAACCGATTCACCCCTCCACTTT
14	NA	TRBV7-9	few	TRBJ2-5	CASSLSVTTGAQYF	TGTGCCAGCAGCTTATCAGTGACAACCGGGGCCCAGTACTTC
13	TRBD1	TRBV29-1	NA	TRBJ1-4	CSVSGGTNEKLFF	TGCAGCGTCTCAGGGGGCACTAATGAAAAACTGTTTTTT
13	NA	TRBV25-1	few	TRBJ2-5	CASSGDIAETQYF	TGTGCCAGCAGTGGAGATATAGCGGAGACCCAGTACTTC
11	NA	TRBV7-2	few	TRBJ1-2	CASSSAYGYTF	TGTGCCAGCAGCTCTGCCTATGGCTACACCTTC
14	NA	TRBV6-6	few	TRBJ1-4	CASSYQSINEKLFF	TGTGCCAGCAGTTACCAGAGTATCAATGAAAAACTGTTTTTT
15	TRBD2	TRBV6-6	few	TRBJ2-7	CASRDRAGVSYEQYF	TGTGCCAGCAGGGACCGGGCGGGAGTCTCCTACGAGCAGTACTTC
11	NA	TRBV19	once	TRBJ1-5	CASSGGEPQHF	TGTGCCAGTTCTGGGGGGGAGCCCCAGCATTTT
14	NA	TRBV18	NA	TRBJ1-1	CASSPSWANTEAFF	TGTGCCAGCTCACCAAGTTGGGCGAACACTGAAGCTTTCTTT
15	NA	TRBV7-2	NA	TRBJ2-3	CASSADRLDTDTQYF	TGTGCCAGCAGCGCAGACAGGCTCGACACAGATACGCAGTATTTT
15	NA	TRBV7-2	NA	TRBJ2-2	CASSPMGGAPGELFF	TGTGCCAGCAGCCCCATGGGGGGCGCACCCGGGGAGCTGTTTTTT
14	NA	TRBV10-3	few	TRBJ2-1	CAITQRDKYNEQFF	TGTGCCATCACGCAGCGGGACAAATACAATGAGCAGTTCTTC
14	TRBD2	TRBV4-2	few	TRBJ2-7	CASSTGTSAYEQYF	TGTGCCAGCAGCACCGGGACTAGCGCTTACGAGCAGTACTTC
14	NA	TRBV5-1	few	TRBJ2-7	CASSLGNSGSEQYF	TGCGCCAGCAGCTTGGGAAATTCGGGTTCCGAGCAGTACTTC
13	NA	TRBV29-1	few	TRBJ2-1	CSVEEGTYNEQFF	TGCAGCGTTGAAGAGGGCACTTACAATGAGCAGTTCTTC